Below are 16 T cell receptor beta chains sequenced from a single sample in a study of blood T cell repertoires in COVID-19. The assay was immunoSEQ multiplex PCR, and TCRdb's table has in-frame clones only and misses some. The table has 45,000 or so clones, approximately 83% seen once. The source material was peripheral blood. All receptors derive from a man older than 75 in a cohort sampled during active COVID-19.

The V call is TRBV20-1, the J call TRBJ1-2; D remains unclear. Germline V gives CDR1 DFQATT, CDR2 SNEGSKA (reference sequence). The CDR3 totals 11 residues. V lost 5 bases, J lost 7 bases, and 11 bases lay in between. CDR3 DNA: TGCAGTGCTGGCTCACAGTCTGGCTACACCTTC. Amino acids: CSAGSQSGYTF.

The chain links TRBV7-9 to TRBJ2-3; D not resolved. Germline V gene sequence: CDR1 SEHNR, CDR2 FQNEAQ (reference sequence). This CDR3 region has 13 residues. V lost 5 bases and J 1 base, leaving 7 bases between the germline ends. Here the CDR3 DNA reads TGTGCCAGCAGCAGCTCGGGCACAGATACGCAGTATTTT. It specifies CASSSSGTDTQYF.

This clone occurred a few times. The chain joins TRBV19 to TRBJ2-2, with D tentatively TRBD1 (5 bases). CDR1 is LNHDA, CDR2 SQIVND, per germline (reference sequence). Trimming took off 1 base at V and 4 bases at J, with 16 bases between the two ends. There are 17 residues in the CDR3. This chain's CDR3 is CASSIVRGQGSTGELFF. The CDR3 DNA follows: TGTGCCAGTAGTATAGTTAGAGGCCAGGGATCCACCGGGGAGCTGTTTTTT.

The rearrangement joins TRBV9 to TRBJ1-2; 8 bases are shared with TRBD1. Per germline, CDR1 SGDLS and CDR2 YYNGEE. V dropped 0 bases and J dropped 4; count of bases not matched to a gene: 8. This CDR3 has 16 amino acids. The CDR3 bases are TGTGCCAGCAGCGTAGCCGGGGCAGGGGGCCCCTATGGCTACACCTTC. Translating it yields CASSVAGAGGPYGYTF.

The V call is TRBV28, the J call TRBJ1-6, with D maybe TRBD1 (6 bases). The CDR3 spans 15 residues. The ends were cut back, 7 bases at V and 7 bases at J, with 17 bases in the middle. CDR1 is MDHEN and CDR2 is SYDVKM in the germline V gene. The CDR3 here is CASTLTDSQNSPLHF. The CDR3 DNA sequence: TGTGCCAGCACCCTTACGGACAGCCAAAATTCACCCCTCCACTTT.

This chain uses TRBV18 with TRBJ1-1; 7 nucleotides line up with TRBD1. The CDR3 runs 16 residues. Trimming removed 1 base from V and 1 base from J; junction bases left unmatched: 6. Per germline, CDR1 KGHSH and CDR2 LQKENI. This CDR3 is CASSPHPGGSNTEAFF. The CDR3 coding sequence is TGTGCCAGCTCACCACACCCAGGGGGTTCGAACACTGAAGCTTTCTTT.

The CDR3 DNA follows: TGTGCCATCAGGAAACAGGAAATGGCTGAAGCTTTCTTT. Protein: CAIRKQEMAEAFF. This chain joins TRBV10-3 and TRBJ1-1; tentative D call: TRBD1 (5 bases). Trimming took off 6 bases at V and 6 bases at J, with 14 bases between the two ends. Germline V CDR1 and CDR2: ENHRY, SYGVKD. The CDR3 length is 13 residues.

The chain is built from TRBV29-1 and TRBJ1-1; D perhaps matches TRBD1 (5 bases). Germline V lookup: CDR1 SQVTM, CDR2 ANQGSEA. The CDR3 extends over 12 amino acids. V lost 7 bases, J lost 4 bases, and 13 bases lay in between. The CDR3 sequence: CSALGRGTEAFF. The CDR3 DNA reads TGCAGCGCCCTGGGTAGGGGCACTGAAGCTTTCTTT. The variable domain in full, completed from reference TRBV29-1 and TRBJ1-1, reads SAVISQKPSRDICQRGTSLTIQCQVDSQVTMMFWYRQQPGQSLTLIATANQGSEATYESGFVIDKFPISRPNLTFSTLTVSNMSPEDSSIYLCSALGRGTEAFFGQGTRLTVV.

The chain has TRBV4-2 and TRBJ1-2, with D perhaps TRBD1 (6 bases). Trimming shortened V by 0 bases and J by 3 bases, and 11 bases separated the two germline ends. Germline CDR1 LGHNA, CDR2 YNFKEQ. The CDR3 contains 15 residues. The DNA for the CDR3 is TGTGCCAGCAGCCAAGAGGCAGGGGCCCACTATGGCTACACCTTC. This gives the protein CASSQEAGAHYGYTF.

The CDR3 region has the DNA TGTGCCAGCAGTCCCCAGGGTCAGGAGAACACCGGGGAGCTGTTTTTT. Translated: CASSPQGQENTGELFF. The chain employs TRBV7-2 and TRBJ2-2; TRBD1 is a possible D gene (5 bases). CDR1 and CDR2 from the germline V gene are SGHTA and FQGNSA. The V gene lost 6 bases and the J gene lost 1 base, with 15 bases spanning the gap. The CDR3 is 16 amino acids.

The genes are TRBV2 and TRBJ2-2; 7 bases map to TRBD1. Germline values: CDR1 SNHLY, CDR2 FYNNEI. This CDR3 has 14 amino acids. The ends lost 6 bases at V and 2 bases at J; junction bases unmatched: 3. The DNA of the CDR3 is TGTGCCAGCAGAGGGGACAGCAACACCGGGGAGCTGTTTTTT. It translates to CASRGDSNTGELFF.

The J gene is TRBJ1-2, the V gene TRBV5-1; D not resolved. The CDR3 runs 14 residues. The V and J ends lost 3 bases and 6 bases respectively, with 15 bases between them. Germline V gives CDR1 SGHRS, CDR2 YFSETQ. The chain's CDR3 is CASSWRTGLDGYTF. The CDR3 DNA follows: TGCGCCAGCAGCTGGAGGACGGGCCTCGATGGCTACACCTTC.

The chain couples TRBV19 to TRBJ1-2, with D maybe TRBD1 (6 bases). The CDR3 extends over 14 amino acids. Between the trimmed V and J ends, which lost 6 bases and 7 bases, there was a span of 18 bases. Germline V gene sequence: CDR1 LNHDA, CDR2 SQIVND (reference sequence). The CDR3 is CASSPPGRDTGYTF. The CDR3 nucleotides read TGTGCCAGTAGCCCTCCGGGACGGGACACTGGCTACACCTTC.

The V call is TRBV5-1, the J call TRBJ1-3, with a tentative D call TRBD1 (6 bases). This CDR3 has 16 amino acids. Trimming shortened V by 0 bases and J by 2 bases, and 12 bases separated the two germline ends. CDR1 is SGHRS and CDR2 is YFSETQ in the germline V gene. This CDR3 reads CASSLGSAGAGNTIYF. In DNA form, the CDR3 reads TGCGCCAGCAGCTTGGGCAGCGCAGGGGCTGGAAACACCATATATTTT.

The rearrangement joins TRBV9 to TRBJ1-2; D gene unclear. The CDR3 consists of 12 residues. The V gene's germline CDR1 is SGDLS and CDR2 YYNGEE. V lost 3 bases, J lost 1 base, and 4 bases lay in between. The DNA of the CDR3 is TGTGCCAGCAGCGCTTATAACTATGGCTACACCTTC. It yields the protein CASSAYNYGYTF.

This CDR3 is CASSPPGTSSSYEQYF. DNA of the CDR3: TGTGCCAGCAGCCCACCAGGGACTAGTAGCTCCTACGAGCAGTACTTC. J is TRBJ2-7 and V is TRBV7-9; 8 bases are shared with TRBD2. Germline-derived CDR1 and CDR2 are SEHNR and FQNEAQ (reference sequence). This CDR3 has 16 residues. With 5 bases clipped from V and 0 bases from J, the junction kept 9 bases outside the gene matches. The full variable domain, with the rest looked up from reference TRBV7-9 and TRBJ2-7, is DTGVSQNPRHKITKRGQNVTFRCDPISEHNRLYWYRQTLGQGPEFLTYFQNEAQLEKSRLLSDRFSAERPKGSFSTLEIQRTEQGDSAMYLCASSPPGTSSSYEQYFGPGTRLTVT.